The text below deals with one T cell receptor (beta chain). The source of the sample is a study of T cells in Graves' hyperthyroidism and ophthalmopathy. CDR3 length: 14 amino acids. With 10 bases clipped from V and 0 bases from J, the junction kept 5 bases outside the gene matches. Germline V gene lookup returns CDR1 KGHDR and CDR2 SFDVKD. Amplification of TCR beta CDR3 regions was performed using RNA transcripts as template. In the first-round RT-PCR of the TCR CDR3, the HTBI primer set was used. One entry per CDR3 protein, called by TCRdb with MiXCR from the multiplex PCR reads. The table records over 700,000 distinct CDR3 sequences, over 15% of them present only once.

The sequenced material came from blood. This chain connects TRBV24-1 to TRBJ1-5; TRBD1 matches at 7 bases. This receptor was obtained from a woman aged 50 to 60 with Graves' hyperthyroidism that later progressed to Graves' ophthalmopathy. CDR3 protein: CATGGPLSNQPQHF. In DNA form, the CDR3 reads TGTGCCACAGGGGGCCCCCTTAGCAATCAGCCCCAGCATTTT.